The next 14 T cell receptor beta chains were all read from a single sample in a study of T cell repertoires in cytomegalovirus infection. TCRdb re-analysed the reads in MiXCR, keeping a single row per CDR3 protein. Here the sample spans 450,000 to 600,000 distinct CDR3 sequences, 33% being singletons. Antigens for these TCRs are unknown. Source: cultured PBMCs, taken from culture after CMV antigen stimulation. The source of these receptors is a human donor in good health (CMV status not recorded). Some clones in this sample may be carry-over from other donors' samples.

This clonotype was observed a few times. This chain joins TRBV20-1 and TRBJ2-7; 8 nucleotides match TRBD1. Germline CDR1 reads DFQATT; CDR2 reads SNEGSKA (reference sequence). The CDR3 is 14 residues long. V lost 5 bases and J lost 3; bases outside the gene matches: 9. The CDR3 bases are TGCAGTGCTTCGGACAGGGTGGAACTCTACGAGCAGTACTTC. Its translation is CSASDRVELYEQYF.

A few counts support this clonotype. V and J are TRBV19 and TRBJ2-1, with 13 bases matching TRBD2. The CDR3 has 14 amino acids. Germline V gives CDR1 LNHDA, CDR2 SQIVND (reference sequence). Trimming took 8 bases from V and 7 from J; bases not matched to a gene: 5. DNA of the CDR3: TGTGCCAGTGGGGGACTAGCGGGAATGAATGAGCAGTTCTTC. Translation: CASGGLAGMNEQFF.

This chain joins TRBV12-3 or TRBV12-4 and TRBJ1-1; D gene ambiguous. Trimming cost V 5 bases and J 3 bases, with 16 bases left between them. The CDR3 spans 15 residues. In nucleotides, the CDR3 is TGTGCCAGCAGTCCCCGGGTGGCAAGGGACACTGAAGCTTTCTTT. Protein product: CASSPRVARDTEAFF.

The chain combines TRBV12-3 or TRBV12-4 with TRBJ2-1, with 12 nucleotides matching TRBD2. V dropped 6 bases and J dropped 4; count of bases not matched to a gene: 7. CDR3 size: 16 residues. The CDR3 DNA sequence: TGTGCCAGCAGCCTTGCAACTAGCGGGGGGTACAATGAGCAGTTCTTC. Amino acid sequence: CASSLATSGGYNEQFF.

V is TRBV7-6 and J is TRBJ2-5, with D perhaps given as TRBD1 or TRBD2 (6 bases each). This CDR3 has 15 residues. Germline V gene sequence: CDR1 SGHVS, CDR2 FNYEAQ. V shed 3 bases and J shed 3 bases, with 14 bases lying between them. This CDR3 reads CASSLGTDRKETQYF. CDR3 bases: TGTGCCAGCAGCTTGGGGACTGACAGGAAAGAGACCCAGTACTTC. Filled out from reference TRBV7-6 and TRBJ2-5, the complete variable domain reads GAGVSQSPRYKVTKRGQDVALRCDPISGHVSLYWYRQALGQGPEFLTYFNYEAQQDKSGLPNDRFSAERPEGSISTLTIQRTEQRDSAMYRCASSLGTDRKETQYFGPGTRLLVL.

This chain connects TRBV5-1 to TRBJ1-4; tentatively, D is TRBD1 (5 bases). The CDR3 extends over 14 amino acids. The ends were cut back, 4 bases at V and 8 bases at J, with 15 bases in the middle. Looked up from germline, CDR1 is SGHRS and CDR2 is YFSETQ. The CDR3 loop is CASSQTDVREKLFF. In DNA form, the CDR3 reads TGCGCCAGCAGCCAGACAGACGTCCGAGAAAAACTGTTTTTT.

V usage is TRBV3-1 and J usage is TRBJ2-1, with D perhaps assigned TRBD1 or TRBD2 (6 bases each). The V gene lost 0 bases and the J gene lost 4 bases, with 10 bases spanning the gap. CDR1 is LGHDT, CDR2 YNNKEL, per germline (reference sequence). The CDR3 sequence is 15 residues long. For the CDR3, the DNA is TGTGCCAGCAGCCAAGACAGGGGACTTTACAATGAGCAGTTCTTC. Protein product: CASSQDRGLYNEQFF.

The table lists this clonotype with a few counts. The chain couples TRBV12-3 or TRBV12-4 to TRBJ2-2; TRBD2 agrees at 7 bases. CDR3 length equals 16 residues. With V trimmed by 2 bases and J by 0 bases, 3 bases remained unmatched. DNA of the CDR3: TGTGCCAGCAGTTTATCGGGGGGAGCGAACACCGGGGAGCTGTTTTTT. Translated: CASSLSGGANTGELFF.

This clonotype came up a few times. The genes are TRBV12-3 or TRBV12-4 and TRBJ2-2; 9 bases match TRBD1. The CDR3 loop spans 17 amino acids. The junction had 11 bases not matched to a gene; V was cut back by 1 base and J by 8 bases. CDR3 DNA sequence: TGTGCCAGCAGTTTAGGATCCGGGACAGGGCCAAGGGGGGAGCTGTTTTTT. This encodes CASSLGSGTGPRGELFF.

The rearrangement links TRBV14 to TRBJ1-1; D unresolved. The CDR3 totals 13 residues. The V gene lost 2 bases and the J gene lost 11 bases, with 15 bases spanning the gap. The germline V gene encodes CDR1 SGHDN and CDR2 FVKESK. The CDR3 DNA reads as TGTGCCAGCAGCCAAATTGATTTTGGGGAGGCTTTCTTT. Translation gives CASSQIDFGEAFF.

Points on this clonotype: At one end, the junction sequence differs from germline, possibly due to a read error. The chain couples TRBV6-2 or TRBV6-3 to TRBJ2-7, with TRBD2 matching 9 bases. Germline-derived CDR1 and CDR2 are MNHEY and SVGEGT. This CDR3 region has 15 residues. CDR3 in amino acids: CASTKDSWGSGRPLF. The CDR3 DNA reads as TGTGCCAGCACCAAAGACAGCTGGGGGAGCGGGAGGCCTCTTTTC.

This clonotype came up many times. The chain carries TRBV13 and TRBJ1-6; TRBD1 matches 7 bases. The germline V gene has CDR1 PRHDT and CDR2 FYEKMQ (reference sequence). With 0 bases clipped from V and 7 bases from J, the junction kept 0 bases outside the gene matches. The CDR3 loop spans 14 amino acids. This CDR3 reads CASSLGTGNSPLHF. For the CDR3, the DNA is TGTGCCAGCAGCTTAGGGACAGGGAATTCACCCCTCCACTTT.

The chain uses TRBV11-2 and TRBJ1-2, with D uncertain. Trimming stripped 3 bases from V and 2 bases from J, with 10 bases between. This CDR3 is 14 amino acids long. CDR1 is SGHAT, CDR2 FQNNGV, per germline. In DNA form, the CDR3 reads TGTGCCAGCAGCTTTGAGGGAGGAAACTATGGCTACACCTTC. Protein sequence: CASSFEGGNYGYTF.

The rearrangement uses TRBV28 and TRBJ1-1, with D perhaps TRBD1 (6 bases). Per germline, CDR1 MDHEN and CDR2 SYDVKM. The V gene lost 1 base and the J gene lost 8 bases, with 14 bases spanning the gap. CDR3 length equals 14 residues. Here the CDR3 reads CASSLYPGDGEAFF. The CDR3 coding sequence is TGTGCCAGCAGTTTATACCCAGGGGATGGGGAAGCTTTCTTT.